This T cell receptor beta chain originates from a study of OX40 agonist ivuxolimab in advanced cancers. Study as a whole: Eligibility rules accepted prior anti-PD-1, anti-PD-L1 or anti-CTLA-4 therapy, and under 45% had some.

The CDR3 is 15 amino acids. V gave up 1 base and J gave up 8 bases, with 16 bases separating them. Germline values: CDR1 SGHRS, CDR2 YFSETQ. As for this clone: Its specificity is not known.

Study-level points and caveats: There was clonal expansion of CD4+ and CD8+ blood T cells by week 6 at 0.1 to 3.0 mg/kg.

Generated by immunoSEQ multiplex PCR, the TCRdb table keeps only in-frame clones and is missing some. The sample consists of approximately 84,000 clones, 94% of them appearing once. The chain combines TRBV5-1 with TRBJ2-1; a weak D match, TRBD2 (6 bases). The source material was CD4+ or CD8+ T cells sorted from blood, sampled in a trial of the OX40 agonist ivuxolimab. This receptor was obtained from an adult with an advanced solid tumor such as melanoma, head and neck, liver or kidney cancer. DNA for the CDR3: TGCGCCAGCAGCTTGTATTGGGGCCCGGGGGATGAGCAGTTCTTC. Its protein product is CASSLYWGPGDEQFF.